The entry below gives a single T cell receptor (beta chain) sequence along with its context. Antigen specificity is unknown. This sample was taken from a study of vaccination effects on CD4 cells after COVID-19. Sequenced by immunoSEQ multiplex PCR; TCRdb stores in-frame clones only, minus some. The sample lists approximately 25,000 clones; about 70% were seen once. Overall study results and limits: Few convalescent patients were studied, and early post-infection samples were lacking.

Using viral peptide pools, the ViraFEST assay grew out antigen-specific CD4+ T cells prior to sequencing. At the end of around 11 days of culture, CD4+ T cells were isolated. Prior SARS-CoV-2 infection was absent in the vaccine recipients, as shown by negative nucleocapsid antibodies. IL-2 at about 10 IU/ml and peptides at roughly 10 ug/ml were added to cultured PBMC, a few million per well. Specimen: CD4+ T cells from PBMCs cultured with SARS-CoV-2 spike peptides, collected before COVID-19 vaccination. This TCR was recovered from a human donor who received a COVID-19 vaccine.

The CDR3: CASSFSYGYTF. In DNA, the CDR3 is TGTGCCAGCAGCTTTTCCTATGGCTACACCTTC. V and J are TRBV12-1 and TRBJ1-2. TRBV12-1 is marked as a pseudogene. The CDR3 spans 11 residues.